The subject of this entry is one T cell receptor (beta chain). The antigen is not known. This specimen belongs to a study of CD8 T cells in Susac syndrome. Background on the study: Active disease was present in about 6 of the sequenced Susac syndrome patients, and remission in eight or nine.

Study-level results: Clonal expansion was missing from Susac syndrome CD4+ T cell repertoires.

RNA totalling 0.5 to 1 ug underwent reverse transcription with random hexamers. By means of immunoSEQ multiplex PCR, TCR beta CDR3 spanning 54 Vbeta and 13 Jbeta underwent amplification. TCRdb re-called the immunoSEQ multiplex PCR reads through MiXCR, storing one row per CDR3 protein. Of 150,000 to 200,000 distinct CDR3 sequences listed, nearly 97% were seen once; the top ten hold roughly 0.098%. The ends were cut back, 1 base at V and 5 bases at J, with 17 bases in the middle. Germline V lookup: CDR1 SGHDN, CDR2 FVKESK. This CDR3 is 16 amino acids long. The receptor's source is a human donor with Susac syndrome. The V and J genes are TRBV14 and TRBJ2-5; D could derive from TRBD1 or TRBD2 (6 bases each). Source material: CD4+ T cells from PBMCs. The chain's CDR3 is CASSQAPSGARETQYF. The DNA of the CDR3 is TGTGCCAGCAGCCAAGCCCCATCGGGGGCCCGGGAGACCCAGTACTTC.